The following is a TCR beta chain sequence with its context. Which antigen it targets is not known. No much larger clone is present one base from it, and per-base qualities are unavailable. CDR1 and CDR2 (LNHDA, SQIVND) derive from the germline V gene (reference sequence). V sheds 4 bases and J sheds 2 bases, leaving 15 bases between their ends. The CDR3, from cysteine to phenylalanine, totals 15 residues. Only the CDR3 portion is preserved as DNA: 45 bases, with reading frame beginning at the first base. The library was produced with the immunoSEQ multiplex PCR assay. Deep sequencing of rearranged TCR beta loci, alongside multiparametric flow cytometry, was used to profile T cell repertoires. The table was pulled from immuneACCESS by TCRdb, which kept in-frame rearrangements only. Such tables lose some clones; where checked, under half of the loss comes from unresolved V genes, and the rest has no known cause. Across this sample there are around 30,000 clones, with approximately 89% seen only once. The leading ten clones occupy less than 8.5% of the sample.

The data belong to a study of lymphopenia after photon versus proton radiotherapy (dated by TCRdb to about 2019). Some background on the complete study: The study compared the immunological effects of photon versus proton radiation therapy in patients with gastrointestinal tumors who developed high-grade lymphopenia. A cohort of roughly 18 patients with gastrointestinal tumors who received either photon or proton therapy and subsequently developed lymphopenia was included. The study was designed to characterize how the impact on the immune system differs between the two radiation modalities.

Results and caveats for the whole study, not just this receptor: During treatment, patients who received photon therapy lost naive T cells and TCR diversity and gained effector/memory populations, whereas patients who received proton therapy remained relatively stable. After the lymphocyte count nadir, oligoclonal expansion, especially of CD8+ Temra cells, was observed in photon-treated repertoires, and the drop in diversity was driven by this expansion. The survival association was examined only in patients who died, and the authors described better survival with proton therapy as a possibility, not as a demonstrated result. Across the cohort, an inverse correlation was found between a larger post-nadir drop in TCR diversity and overall survival time among patients who died.

The receptor was isolated from a woman in her seventies with pancreatic cancer. Some clones in this sample may be carry-over from other donors' samples. The sequence is built from TRBV19 and TRBJ2-7; the D gene is possibly TRBD1 or TRBD2, each agreeing over 5 bases. This specimen consisted of peripheral blood, obtained from a patient treated with proton-based radiotherapy. CDR3 protein: CASSTQPGAAYEQYF. The DNA sequence follows: TGTGCCAGTAGTACCCAACCCGGGGCAGCCTACGAGCAGTACTTC. The entire variable domain, with the stretches around the CDR3 drawn from the reference TRBV19 and TRBJ2-7 proteins, is DGGITQSPKYLFRKEGQNVTLSCEQNLNHDAMYWYRQDPGQGLRLIYYSQIVNDFQKGDIAEGYSVSREKKESFPLTVTSAQKNPTAFYLCASSTQPGAAYEQYFGPGTRLTVT.